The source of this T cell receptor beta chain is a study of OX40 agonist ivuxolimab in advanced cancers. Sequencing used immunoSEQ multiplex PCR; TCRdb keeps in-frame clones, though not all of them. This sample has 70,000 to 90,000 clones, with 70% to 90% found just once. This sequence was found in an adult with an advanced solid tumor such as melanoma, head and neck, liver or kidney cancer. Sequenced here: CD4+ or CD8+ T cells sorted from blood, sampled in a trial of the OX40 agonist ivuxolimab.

CDR3 sequence reads: CASSFDSGRANEQYF. In nucleotides, the CDR3 is TGTGCCAGCAGCTTTGATAGCGGGAGGGCTAACGAGCAGTACTTC. The V gene is TRBV5-5, the J gene TRBJ2-7; 11 nucleotides align to TRBD2. Trimming took 2 bases from V and 5 from J; bases not matched to a gene: 6. This CDR3 has 15 residues. Germline V gene lookup returns CDR1 SGHKS and CDR2 YYEKEE (reference sequence).